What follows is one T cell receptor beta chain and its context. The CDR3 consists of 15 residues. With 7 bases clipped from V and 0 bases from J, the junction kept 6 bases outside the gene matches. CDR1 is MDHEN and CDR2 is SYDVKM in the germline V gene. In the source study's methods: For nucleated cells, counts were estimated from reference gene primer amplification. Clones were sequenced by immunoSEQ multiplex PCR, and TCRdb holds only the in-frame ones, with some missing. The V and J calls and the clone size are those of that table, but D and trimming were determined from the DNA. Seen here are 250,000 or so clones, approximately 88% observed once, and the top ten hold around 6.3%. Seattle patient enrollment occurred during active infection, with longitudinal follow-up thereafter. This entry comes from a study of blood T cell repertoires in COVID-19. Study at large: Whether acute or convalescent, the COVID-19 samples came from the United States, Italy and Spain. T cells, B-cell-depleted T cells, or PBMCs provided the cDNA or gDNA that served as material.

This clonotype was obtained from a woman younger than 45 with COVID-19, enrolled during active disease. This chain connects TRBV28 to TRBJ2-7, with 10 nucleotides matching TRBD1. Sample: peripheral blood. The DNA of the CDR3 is TGTGCCAGCACCCCCGGGACAGGGGTCTCCTACGAGCAGTACTTC. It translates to CASTPGTGVSYEQYF.